Described below is a single T cell receptor beta chain sequence and its context. This entry comes from a study of blood T cell repertoires in COVID-19. Study details: T cells, B-cell-depleted T cells, or PBMCs supplied cDNA or gDNA.

Per the study methods: Amplification from reference gene primers served as the basis for estimated nucleated cell counts. Sequencing was performed with immunoSEQ multiplex PCR; in TCRdb, only in-frame clones are kept and a portion is missing. V and J calls and clone size come straight from that table; D and trimming were deduced from the DNA. The sample includes 98,000 or so clones, about four fifths seen only once; the top ten take 2.5% to 3.5%. The TCR comes from a woman older than 75 with active or convalescent COVID-19. The sequencing sample was made of peripheral blood.

The CDR3 region is CATSEGALGNTEAFF. CDR3 nucleotide sequence: TGTGCCACCAGTGAGGGGGCGTTGGGGAACACTGAAGCTTTCTTT. The rearrangement links TRBV24-1 to TRBJ1-1, with D possibly TRBD1 on 6 matching bases. Germline V gives CDR1 KGHDR, CDR2 SFDVKD. V lost 4 bases, J lost 1 base, and 12 bases lay in between. The CDR3 loop spans 15 amino acids.